A selection of T cell receptor beta chains follows, all from one sample in a study of cytomegalovirus exposure and HLA in healthy donors. Produced via immunoSEQ multiplex PCR; TCRdb's table is partial and in-frame only. The repertoire has about 64,000 clones, roughly 69% of them found once; the top ten carry 3% to 3.5%. The sequencing input was PBMCs. Receptors were obtained from a woman in her forties or fifties in good health and CMV-seronegative. The conserved cysteine and the conserved F or W are not part of the CDR3 here.

cdr3_aa	j_call	v_call
ASSYSAGGADTQY	TRBJ2-3	TRBV6-5
ASEMRGGSNQPQH	TRBJ1-5	TRBV7-2
ASSLAPGQAYEQY	TRBJ2-7	TRBV5-1
ASRGGNHQETQY	TRBJ2-5	TRBV2
SVDPSGSWGNEQF	TRBJ2-1	TRBV29-1
ATSLDRGGNQPQH	TRBJ1-5	TRBV15
ASSPRTVSNYGYT	TRBJ1-2	TRBV5-4
SPEENTEAF	TRBJ1-1	TRBV29-1
ASSLGVGGTQY	TRBJ2-5	TRBV5-1
ASSLRPGTSQETQY	TRBJ2-5	TRBV7-7
ASSGSMGGHEQF	TRBJ2-1	TRBV2
ASSRLAGDQGDNEQF	TRBJ2-1	TRBV10-2
ASSRTGFSRNTGELF	TRBJ2-2	TRBV14
AWTGGHGQPQH	TRBJ1-5	TRBV30
ASSQGLAGSSKETQY	TRBJ2-5	TRBV4-1
ASSVEFETEGVGYT	TRBJ1-2	TRBV9
SVVSGGNYEQY	TRBJ2-7	TRBV29-1
ASSPRQSGITNTEAF	TRBJ1-1	TRBV18
ASSFGQGRGFEQF	TRBJ2-1	TRBV28
ASSAGDRVQGYT	TRBJ1-2	TRBV18
SVEGGTFGGTDTQY	TRBJ2-3	TRBV29-1
ASSHYDRGTEAF	TRBJ1-1	TRBV4-1
ASSLAGGVGTEAF	TRBJ1-1	TRBV5-1
ASSFGQGGVLT	TRBJ2-6	TRBV5-1
ASSQQGRAGRAEAF	TRBJ1-1	TRBV4-2
ASKREGPNEQF	TRBJ2-1	TRBV2
ASSLRQQETQY	TRBJ2-5	TRBV7-3
ATSRDLTGSYEQY	TRBJ2-7	TRBV15